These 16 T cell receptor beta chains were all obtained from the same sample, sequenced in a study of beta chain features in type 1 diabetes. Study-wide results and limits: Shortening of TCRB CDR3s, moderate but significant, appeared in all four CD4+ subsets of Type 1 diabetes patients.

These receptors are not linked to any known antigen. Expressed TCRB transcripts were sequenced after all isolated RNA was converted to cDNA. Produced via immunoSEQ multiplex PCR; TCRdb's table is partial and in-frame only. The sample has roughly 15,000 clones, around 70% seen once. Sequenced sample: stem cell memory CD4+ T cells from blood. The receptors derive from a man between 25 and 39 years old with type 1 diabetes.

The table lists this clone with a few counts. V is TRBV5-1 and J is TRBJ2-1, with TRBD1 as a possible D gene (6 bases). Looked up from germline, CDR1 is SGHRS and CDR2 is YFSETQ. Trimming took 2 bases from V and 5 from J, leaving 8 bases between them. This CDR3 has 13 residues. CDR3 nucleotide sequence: TGCGCCAGCAGCTTTGGACAGAACAATGAGCAGTTCTTC. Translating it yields CASSFGQNNEQFF.

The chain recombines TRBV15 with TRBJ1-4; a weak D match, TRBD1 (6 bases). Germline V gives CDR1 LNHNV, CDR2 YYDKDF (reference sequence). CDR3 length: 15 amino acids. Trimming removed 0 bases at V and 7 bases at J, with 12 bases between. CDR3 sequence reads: CATSREGAGVEKLFF. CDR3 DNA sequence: TGTGCCACCAGCAGAGAAGGGGCAGGGGTTGAAAAACTGTTTTTT.

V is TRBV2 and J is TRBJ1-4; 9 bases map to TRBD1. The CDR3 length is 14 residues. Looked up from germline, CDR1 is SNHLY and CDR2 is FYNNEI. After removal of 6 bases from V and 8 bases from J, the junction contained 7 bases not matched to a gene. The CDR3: CASSRTGGKEKLFF. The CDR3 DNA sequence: TGTGCCAGCAGCCGAACAGGGGGCAAGGAAAAACTGTTTTTT.

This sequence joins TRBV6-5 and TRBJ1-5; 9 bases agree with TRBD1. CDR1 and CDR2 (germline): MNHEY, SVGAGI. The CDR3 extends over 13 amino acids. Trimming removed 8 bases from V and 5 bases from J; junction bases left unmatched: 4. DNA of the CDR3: TGTGCCAGCCGGGACAGGGTTGATCAGCCCCAGCATTTT. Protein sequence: CASRDRVDQPQHF.

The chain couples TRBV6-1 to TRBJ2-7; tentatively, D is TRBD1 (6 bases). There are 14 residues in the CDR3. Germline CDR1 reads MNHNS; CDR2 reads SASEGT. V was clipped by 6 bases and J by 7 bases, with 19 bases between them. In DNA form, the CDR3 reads TGTGCCAGCAGGGCCGGGGACACAGTCCTGGAGCAGTACTTC. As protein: CASRAGDTVLEQYF.

The CDR3 DNA reads TGTGCCAGCAGCTCCACTACTAGCACAGATACGCAGTATTTT. Its translation is CASSSTTSTDTQYF. This rearrangement joins TRBV7-9 to TRBJ2-3; no clear D gene. CDR3 length equals 14 residues. The germline V gene has CDR1 SEHNR and CDR2 FQNEAQ (reference sequence). V was trimmed by 4 bases and J by 0 bases, leaving 8 bases between them.

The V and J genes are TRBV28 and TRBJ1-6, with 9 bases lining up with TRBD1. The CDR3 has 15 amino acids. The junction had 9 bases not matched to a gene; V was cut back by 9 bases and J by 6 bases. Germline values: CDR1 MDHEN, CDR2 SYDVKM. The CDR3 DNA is TGTGCCAGTATCACTGGACAGGGGCGTAATTCACCCCTCCACTTT. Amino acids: CASITGQGRNSPLHF. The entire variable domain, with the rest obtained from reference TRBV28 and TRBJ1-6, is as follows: DVKVTQSSRYLVKRTGEKVFLECVQDMDHENMFWYRQDPGLGLRLIYFSYDVKMKEKGDIPEGYSVSREKKERFSLILESASTNQTSMYLCASITGQGRNSPLHFGNGTRLTVT.

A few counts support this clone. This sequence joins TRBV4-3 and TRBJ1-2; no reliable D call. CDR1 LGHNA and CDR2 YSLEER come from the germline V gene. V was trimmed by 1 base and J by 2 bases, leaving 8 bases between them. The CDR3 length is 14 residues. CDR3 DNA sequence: TGCGCCAGCAGCCAAGTTGTCCAAAACTATGGCTACACCTTC. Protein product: CASSQVVQNYGYTF.

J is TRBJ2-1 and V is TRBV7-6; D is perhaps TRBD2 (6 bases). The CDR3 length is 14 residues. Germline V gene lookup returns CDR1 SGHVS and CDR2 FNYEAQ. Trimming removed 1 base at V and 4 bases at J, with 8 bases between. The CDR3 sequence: CASSLGGTYNEQFF. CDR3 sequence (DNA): TGTGCCAGCAGCTTAGGGGGGACTTACAATGAGCAGTTCTTC. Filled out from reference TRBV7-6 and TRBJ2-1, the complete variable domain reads GAGVSQSPRYKVTKRGQDVALRCDPISGHVSLYWYRQALGQGPEFLTYFNYEAQQDKSGLPNDRFSAERPEGSISTLTIQRTEQRDSAMYRCASSLGGTYNEQFFGPGTRLTVL.

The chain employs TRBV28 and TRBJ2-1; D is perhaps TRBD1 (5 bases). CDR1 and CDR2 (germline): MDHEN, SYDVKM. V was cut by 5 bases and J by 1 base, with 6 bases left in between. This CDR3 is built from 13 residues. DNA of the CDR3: TGTGCCAGCAGTCCAGGGTCCTACAATGAGCAGTTCTTC. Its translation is CASSPGSYNEQFF.

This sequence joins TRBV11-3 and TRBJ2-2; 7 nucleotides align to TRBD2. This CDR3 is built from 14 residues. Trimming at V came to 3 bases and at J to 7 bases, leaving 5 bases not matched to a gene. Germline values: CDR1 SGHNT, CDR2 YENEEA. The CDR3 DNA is TGTGCCAGCAGCTTTGGGGGGGTTGACGGGGAGCTGTTTTTT. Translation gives CASSFGGVDGELFF.

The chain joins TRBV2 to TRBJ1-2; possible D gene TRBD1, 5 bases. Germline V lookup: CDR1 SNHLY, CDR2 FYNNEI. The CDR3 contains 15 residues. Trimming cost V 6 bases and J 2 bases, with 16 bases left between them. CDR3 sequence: CASRYFTQGNYGYTF. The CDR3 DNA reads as TGTGCCAGCAGATACTTTACTCAGGGAAACTATGGCTACACCTTC.

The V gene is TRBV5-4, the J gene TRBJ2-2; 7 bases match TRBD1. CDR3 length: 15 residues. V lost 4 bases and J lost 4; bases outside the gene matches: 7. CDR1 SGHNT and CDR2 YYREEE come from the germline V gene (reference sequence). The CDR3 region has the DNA TGTGCCAGCAGCCCCGGGACAGCTTTCACCGGGGAGCTGTTTTTT. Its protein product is CASSPGTAFTGELFF.

The CDR3 is CASSQEVRTLYSNQPQHF. The CDR3 nucleotides are TGTGCCAGCAGCCAAGAAGTACGTACCCTCTATAGCAATCAGCCCCAGCATTTT. The chain carries TRBV4-2 and TRBJ1-5, with no clear D. The CDR3 spans 18 residues. CDR1 is LGHNA, CDR2 YNFKEQ, per germline. V lost 0 bases and J 0 bases, leaving 15 bases between the germline ends.

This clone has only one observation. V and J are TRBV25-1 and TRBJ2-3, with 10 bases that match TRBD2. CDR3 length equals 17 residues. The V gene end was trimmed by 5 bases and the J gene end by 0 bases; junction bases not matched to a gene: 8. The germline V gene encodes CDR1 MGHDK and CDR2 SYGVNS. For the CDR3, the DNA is TGTGCCAGCAGTCAGTTTCGTAGCGGGGGGAGCACAGATACGCAGTATTTT. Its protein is CASSQFRSGGSTDTQYF.

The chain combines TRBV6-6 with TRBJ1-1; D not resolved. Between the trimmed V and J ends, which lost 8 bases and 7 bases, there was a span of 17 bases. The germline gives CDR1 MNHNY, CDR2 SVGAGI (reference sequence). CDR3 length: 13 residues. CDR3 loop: CASAVREGNEAFF. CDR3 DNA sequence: TGTGCCAGCGCCGTCCGGGAAGGGAATGAAGCTTTCTTT.